The rows below give T cell receptor beta chains drawn from one sample of a study of blood T cell repertoires in COVID-19. Some clones are missing from TCRdb's copy, which holds only in-frame ones; the method was immunoSEQ multiplex PCR. The profile shows 90,000 to 110,000 clones, about 86% of them singletons. Source material: peripheral blood. Receptors were obtained from a man at least 80 years old with acute or convalescent COVID-19. CDR3s include the opening cysteine and the closing phenylalanine or tryptophan. Each record gives: D gene, V gene, J gene, CDR3 protein. The D gene is left open where the match is weak.

D gene: -
V gene: TRBV19
J gene: TRBJ1-4
CDR3 protein: CASSPTGLVDEKLFF

D gene: TRBD1
V gene: TRBV18
J gene: TRBJ2-1
CDR3 protein: CASSPPGQGTYNEQFF

D gene: -
V gene: TRBV7-3
J gene: TRBJ2-1
CDR3 protein: CASSLLGQGGSNEQFF

D gene: -
V gene: TRBV29-1
J gene: TRBJ2-3
CDR3 protein: CSVGLHTDTQYF

D gene: -
V gene: TRBV4-1
J gene: TRBJ1-2
CDR3 protein: CASSQSTATVYNYGYTF

D gene: -
V gene: TRBV6-2/TRBV6-3
J gene: TRBJ1-5
CDR3 protein: CASSFRYLPQHF

D gene: TRBD1
V gene: TRBV28
J gene: TRBJ1-2
CDR3 protein: CASKSGGVRGNYGYTF

D gene: TRBD2
V gene: TRBV6-5
J gene: TRBJ2-2
CDR3 protein: CASSYSPLAGAGELFF

D gene: TRBD2
V gene: TRBV6-5
J gene: TRBJ2-1
CDR3 protein: CASVRGLAPYNEQFF

D gene: TRBD2
V gene: TRBV11-2
J gene: TRBJ2-7
CDR3 protein: CASSAQTGTSPYEQYF